This T cell receptor (beta chain) was captured by sequencing in a study of T cells in Graves' hyperthyroidism and ophthalmopathy. Findings and limits, study-wide: Most clonotypes expanded in thyroid above 0.001 were likewise present in blood.

Uncontrolled infection, other autoimmune disease, pregnancy or lactation led to exclusion. Extraction of PBMCs used 8 to 10 ml of fresh peripheral blood. In its sample, this clonotype was seen many times. What it binds is not known. The CDR3 spans 12 residues. CDR1 and CDR2 from the germline V gene are SNHLY and FYNNEI. Amplified regions were TCR beta CDR3 sequences from RNA transcripts. In the first-round RT-PCR of the TCR CDR3, the HTBI primer set was used. MiXCR, run by TCRdb on the multiplex PCR reads, gives a single entry per CDR3 protein. The table shows a few hundred thousand distinct CDR3 sequences, with 15% to 20% occurring only once.

The chain has TRBV2 and TRBJ1-2; 8 bases fit TRBD1. The sample was blood. The TCR comes from a woman aged 55 to 70 with Graves' ophthalmopathy. In DNA, the CDR3 is TGTGCTGCGGACAGGGTATCTTATGGCTACACCTTC. Translated: CAADRVSYGYTF. Together with reference TRBV2 and TRBJ1-2, the CDR3 gives the full variable domain: EPEVTQTPSHQVTQMGQEVILRCVPISNHLYFYWYRQILGQKVEFLVSFYNNEISEKSEIFDDQFSVERPDGSNFTLKIRSTKLEDSAMYFCAADRVSYGYTFGSGTRLTVV.